This T cell receptor beta chain was sequenced for a study of glioma-infiltrating T cells. Whole-study results and caveats: Very few CDR3 sequences were shared between tissue and blood. Gliomas, especially low-grade, showed above-expected tissue-blood divergence; non-neoplastic patients showed below.

Amplification of TCR alpha and beta CDR3 regions from RNA used iRepertoire nested multiplex PCR. Each CDR3 protein gets one entry after TCRdb re-called the multiplex PCR reads with MiXCR. This sample has fewer than 200,000 distinct CDR3 sequences, with around 40% found just once. Trimming cost V 5 bases and J 5 bases, with 9 bases left between them. Germline CDR1 and CDR2: SEHNR and FQNEAQ (reference sequence). CDR3 size: 12 residues. This clonotype was detected a few times. The antigen is unknown. J is TRBJ2-5 and V is TRBV7-9, with TRBD2 as a possible D gene (5 bases). The specimen sequenced was glioma tissue, nonneoplastic brain tissue, or PBMCs (not recorded which). This receptor was identified in a human donor with low-grade glioma or glioblastoma, undergoing nonglioma brain surgery, or in good health (not recorded which). The CDR3 here is CASSEGGETQYF. The CDR3 nucleotides are TGTGCCAGCAGCGAGGGTGGGGAGACCCAGTACTTC.